This TCR beta chain was identified in a study of identical twins. Study outcomes and limitations: Out-of-frame alpha sequences that twins shared showed excess low generation probability. Models underestimated out-of-frame TCR alpha sharing in monozygotic twins.

TCRdb recomputed calls from the 5' RACE reads with MiXCR, one row per CDR3 protein. This sample has around 680,000 distinct CDR3 sequences; roughly 8% occur once, and the top ten carry around 0.98%. A few counts support this clonotype. Its antigen is undetermined. This CDR3 is 15 amino acids long. Germline-derived CDR1 and CDR2 are SGHDT and YYEEEE. V gave up 0 bases and J gave up 1 base, with 9 bases separating them. These data also formed part of another study, on yellow fever vaccine responses in identical twins.

The TCR was taken from a woman aged 18 to 35 in good health. The source material was PBMCs. J is TRBJ2-3 and V is TRBV5-6; D not certain. CDR3 sequence: CASSLDSAGTDTQYF. CDR3 nucleotides: TGTGCCAGCAGCTTGGATTCGGCGGGCACAGATACGCAGTATTTT. Full variable domain (remainder filled in from reference TRBV5-6 and TRBJ2-3): DAGVTQSPTHLIKTRGQQVTLRCSPKSGHDTVSWYQQALGQGPQFIFQYYEEEERQRGNFPDRFSGHQFPNYSSELNVNALLLGDSALYLCASSLDSAGTDTQYFGPGTRLTVL.